Following are 8 T cell receptor beta chains from one sample sequenced in a study of beta chain features in type 1 diabetes. Study-level results: Shortening of TCRB CDR3s, moderate but significant, appeared in all four CD4+ subsets of Type 1 diabetes patients.

Of the isolated RNA, all was reverse transcribed, and so the sequenced material was expressed TCRB transcripts. Measured with immunoSEQ multiplex PCR; TCRdb has only the in-frame clones, and not every one. The sample contains about 640,000 clones, 9.5% to 15% of which appear only once. Their recognized antigens are unknown. The sample was naive CD4+ T cells from blood. These receptors originate from a man between 25 and 39 years old with type 1 diabetes.

The J gene is TRBJ2-5, the V gene TRBV9, with D uncertain. The V end was cut by 0 bases, the J end by 0 bases, with 6 bases between. Germline values: CDR1 SGDLS, CDR2 YYNGEE. This CDR3 is built from 14 residues. The CDR3 spells CASSVGRHQETQYF. The CDR3 DNA sequence: TGTGCCAGCAGCGTAGGGCGACACCAAGAGACCCAGTACTTC.

The V and J genes are TRBV30 and TRBJ1-3; D gene ambiguous. The CDR3 has 14 residues. Germline loops: CDR1 GTSNPN, CDR2 SVGIG (reference sequence). The V end lost 0 bases, the J end lost 2 bases, and 8 bases lay between the germline ends. CDR3 loop: CAWSVAGPGNTIYF. The CDR3 bases are TGTGCCTGGAGTGTGGCAGGTCCTGGAAACACCATATATTTT.

The J gene is TRBJ1-2, the V gene TRBV7-9; D is uncertain. The CDR3 extends over 11 amino acids. Deletions cut 5 bases from V and 5 bases from J, with 6 bases between. Germline values: CDR1 SEHNR, CDR2 FQNEAQ (reference sequence). This chain's CDR3 is CASSAQYGYTF. The CDR3 DNA reads TGTGCCAGCAGCGCCCAATATGGCTACACCTTC.

This clone was counted only a few times. The chain is built from TRBV6-5 and TRBJ2-3; the D gene is possibly TRBD2 (6 bases). V lost 0 bases, J lost 3 bases, and 13 bases lay in between. This CDR3 contains 16 residues. Germline CDR1 MNHEY, CDR2 SVGAGI. The CDR3 DNA is TGTGCCAGCAGTTACTCGTTGGGACTCCATACAGATACGCAGTATTTT. It encodes CASSYSLGLHTDTQYF.

V gene TRBV7-9 combines with J gene TRBJ2-3, with 9 positions matching TRBD2. Germline trimming cut 5 bases from V and 1 base from J; bases unmatched to any gene: 10. The germline V gene has CDR1 SEHNR and CDR2 FQNEAQ (reference sequence). This CDR3 comprises 17 residues. The DNA for the CDR3 is TGTGCCAGCAGCCGTGGAATCGAGCGGGGGGGCACAGATACGCAGTATTTT. As protein: CASSRGIERGGTDTQYF.

This clone has just a few counts. The chain couples TRBV7-2 to TRBJ2-7; 9 nucleotides line up with TRBD1. CDR1 SGHTA and CDR2 FQGNSA come from the germline V gene. This CDR3 is built from 14 residues. V was clipped by 3 bases and J by 7 bases; unmatched bases: 7. CDR3 sequence: CASSFRDRELEQYF. The CDR3 DNA sequence: TGTGCCAGCAGCTTTAGGGACAGGGAATTGGAGCAGTACTTC.

This clone was observed a few times. The chain joins TRBV5-4 to TRBJ1-1; tentative D call: TRBD1 (5 bases). The CDR3 loop spans 14 amino acids. CDR1 is SGHNT, CDR2 YYREEE, per germline (reference sequence). V lost 4 bases to trimming and J lost 2 bases, with 12 bases between them. CDR3 DNA sequence: TGTGCCAGCAGCCTGGGGACGGTTAACACTGAAGCTTTCTTT. This codes for CASSLGTVNTEAFF.

The table lists this clone with a few counts. The chain joins TRBV6-5 to TRBJ2-1; D possibly corresponds to TRBD2 (5 bases). Germline V gene data show CDR1 as MNHEY and CDR2 as SVGAGI. Trimming removed 0 bases from V and 6 bases from J, with 15 bases in between. The CDR3 covers 16 residues. The CDR3 nucleotides are TGTGCCAGCAGTTACTCGTCGATGGCCGGGGTCAATGAGCAGTTCTTC. Amino acid sequence: CASSYSSMAGVNEQFF.